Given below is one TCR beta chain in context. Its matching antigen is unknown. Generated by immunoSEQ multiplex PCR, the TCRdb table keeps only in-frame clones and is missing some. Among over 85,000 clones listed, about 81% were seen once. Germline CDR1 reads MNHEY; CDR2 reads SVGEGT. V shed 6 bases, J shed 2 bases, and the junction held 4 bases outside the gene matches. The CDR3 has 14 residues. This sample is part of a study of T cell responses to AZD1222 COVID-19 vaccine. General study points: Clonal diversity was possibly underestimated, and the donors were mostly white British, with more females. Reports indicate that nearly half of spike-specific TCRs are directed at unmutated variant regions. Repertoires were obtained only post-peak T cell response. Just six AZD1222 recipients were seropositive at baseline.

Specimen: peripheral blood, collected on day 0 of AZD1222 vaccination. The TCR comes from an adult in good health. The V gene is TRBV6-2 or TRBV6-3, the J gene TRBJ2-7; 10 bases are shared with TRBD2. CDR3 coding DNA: TGTGCCAGCAGCCCTAGCGGGAGACCCTACGAGCAGTACTTC. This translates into CASSPSGRPYEQYF.